A selection of T cell receptor beta chains follows, all from one sample in a study of CD8 T cells in ankylosing spondylitis. Via MiXCR, TCRdb re-called the 5' RACE reads, giving one row per CDR3 protein. Of 750,000 to 850,000 distinct CDR3 sequences in the sample, approximately 10% were seen once. The specimen was blood, either unsorted or a sorted T cell fraction (not recorded which). These receptors were collected from a male donor with ankylosing spondylitis. Each CDR3 is given with its conserved first and last residue. Fields, in order: clone size, V gene, D gene, J gene, CDR3 DNA, CDR3 protein. D genes are given only for firm matches. Not every row has a clone size; where given, it reads once, few, many or a size class.

few	TRBV4-1	-	TRBJ2-7	TGCGCCAGCAGCCGCCCGGGGAGAATGGGAGACTACGAGCAGTACTTC	CASSRPGRMGDYEQYF
-	TRBV7-2	-	TRBJ1-1	TGTGCCAGCAGAATAACGTACGAGGCTGAAGCTTTCTTT	CASRITYEAEAFF
many	TRBV29-1	-	TRBJ2-5	TGCAGCGTTCTCGGAGGGTTCCAAGAGACCCAGTACTTC	CSVLGGFQETQYF
few	TRBV12-3/TRBV12-4	TRBD2	TRBJ2-7	TGTGCCAGCAGTTTAGTTGCTAGCGGGAGGGACGAGCAGTACTTC	CASSLVASGRDEQYF
few	TRBV3-1	-	TRBJ2-2	TGTGCCAGCAGCCAAGTCGACCTAAGGAGGGCAGGGGAGCTGTTTTTT	CASSQVDLRRAGELFF
many	TRBV2	-	TRBJ2-6	TGTGCCAGCAGTGGGGACTCTGGGGCCAACGTCCTGACTTTC	CASSGDSGANVLTF
few	TRBV10-3	TRBD1	TRBJ2-5	TGTGCCATCAGAACAGGGGGCGACGAGACCCAGTACTTC	CAIRTGGDETQYF
few	TRBV20-1	-	TRBJ2-7	TGCAGTGCTAGAGATCGGGGGACGGTCTCCTACGAGCAGTACTTC	CSARDRGTVSYEQYF
many	TRBV29-1	TRBD1	TRBJ2-7	TGCAGCGTAGCAAAGACAGGGTTTGAGCAGTACTTC	CSVAKTGFEQYF
few	TRBV4-2	-	TRBJ2-3	TGTGCCAGCAGCCAAGAGGACAGCCGCACAGATACGCAGTATTTT	CASSQEDSRTDTQYF
few	TRBV7-9	TRBD1	TRBJ2-2	TGTGCCAGCAGCTCCGTCCCGGGACAGGGCGGCACCGGGGAGCTGTTTTTT	CASSSVPGQGGTGELFF
few	TRBV7-2	-	TRBJ2-5	TGTGCCAGCAGCTCGGCGGCGGGGTCCTGGGAGACCCAGTACTTC	CASSSAAGSWETQYF
many	TRBV4-2	TRBD2	TRBJ2-1	TGTGCCAGCAGCCATCCCGGGACTAGTAAGTTCTTC	CASSHPGTSKFF
few	TRBV9	TRBD2	TRBJ2-3	TGTGCCAGCAGCGCCCGACTAGCGGGAGAAAGAGATACGCAGTATTTT	CASSARLAGERDTQYF
few	TRBV29-1	-	TRBJ1-4	TGCAGCGTTGAGTACGCGAATGGAGATGAAAAACTGTTTTTT	CSVEYANGDEKLFF
few	TRBV20-1	TRBD1	TRBJ1-6	TGCAGTGCTTCACACCCCGGGACAGGGGTTTCACCCCTCCACTTT	CSASHPGTGVSPLHF
few	TRBV7-2	-	TRBJ2-7	TGTGCCAGCAGCTTAGTTCCCAGGAGGGCTGAGCAGTACTTC	CASSLVPRRAEQYF
many	TRBV7-2	TRBD1	TRBJ1-6	TGTGCCAGCAGGGACAGGATCTTCAATAATTCACCCCTCCACTTT	CASRDRIFNNSPLHF
-	TRBV20-1	TRBD2	TRBJ2-5	TGCAGTGCTAGACGACTAGCGGGGGTGTACCAAGAGACCCAGTACTTC	CSARRLAGVYQETQYF
-	TRBV4-1	-	TRBJ2-5	TGCGCCAGCAGCCAAGAAGGAGGGGCAGTATCGGAGACCCAGTACTTC	CASSQEGGAVSETQYF
-	TRBV12-5	TRBD1	TRBJ2-5	TGTGCTAGTGGTTTGGTGGGGACAGGACAAGAGACCCAGTACTTC	CASGLVGTGQETQYF
-	TRBV7-2	-	TRBJ1-5	TGTGCCAGCAGCCCGAGCAGATCCTCGCCTAATCAGCCCCAGCATTTT	CASSPSRSSPNQPQHF
-	TRBV20-1	-	TRBJ2-7	TGCAGTGCCAACATCTTTGGGGAGCAGTACTTC	CSANIFGEQYF
many	TRBV6-1	TRBD1	TRBJ1-5	TGTGCCAGCAGTAGGGGACAGTGGAATCAGCCCCAGCATTTT	CASSRGQWNQPQHF
many	TRBV20-1	TRBD2	TRBJ2-7	TGCAGTGCTAGACCCCCGACTAGCGGTACCTACGAGCAGTACTTC	CSARPPTSGTYEQYF
many	TRBV20-1	-	TRBJ2-5	TGCAGTGCTCCCCGGGGGACAGCTAGTGAGGGAGAGACCCAGTACTTC	CSAPRGTASEGETQYF
many	TRBV20-1	-	TRBJ1-2	TGCAGTGCTAGAGGGGCAGGCTATGGCTACACCTTC	CSARGAGYGYTF
many	TRBV9	-	TRBJ1-2	TGTGCCAGCAGCGCTCAGGGTATCTCGGCGTATGGCTACACCTTC	CASSAQGISAYGYTF
many	TRBV4-3	-	TRBJ1-1	TGCGCCAGCAGCCAAGATCTTATCTTGGGCGTTGAAGCTTTCTTT	CASSQDLILGVEAFF
-	TRBV29-1	-	TRBJ2-3	TGCAGCGTTGAATCGGCAGCTTCTAGCACAGATACGCAGTATTTT	CSVESAASSTDTQYF
-	TRBV4-3	-	TRBJ2-5	TGCGCCAGCAGCCAAGCGGGGGGCCGCCAAGAGACCCAGTACTTC	CASSQAGGRQETQYF
-	TRBV7-2	TRBD2	TRBJ2-7	TGTGCCAGCAGCCCTGGGACTAGCAATTACGAGCAGTACTTC	CASSPGTSNYEQYF
few	TRBV10-3	TRBD1	TRBJ1-6	TGTGCCTCTGGACAGGGCTGGAATTCACCCCTCCACTTT	CASGQGWNSPLHF
few	TRBV27	TRBD1	TRBJ2-4	TGTGCCAGCAGAGATCAGGGGGCAGCCAAAAACATTCAGTACTTC	CASRDQGAAKNIQYF
-	TRBV20-1	-	TRBJ1-4	TGCAGTGCTAAGGGGACCGACTCAGCAACTAATGAAAAACTGTTTTTT	CSAKGTDSATNEKLFF
-	TRBV6-2/TRBV6-3	-	TRBJ2-2	TGTGCCAGCAGTTTTAGGGTCCATACCGGGGAGCTGTTTTTT	CASSFRVHTGELFF
-	TRBV7-9	-	TRBJ1-1	TGTGCCAGCAGCTTTTTCCCGGACAGAGAAGCTTTCTTT	CASSFFPDREAFF
-	TRBV9	-	TRBJ2-1	TGTGCCAGCAGCGAAACTTCGTCGGGTGTCGTTGGGAATGAGCAGTTCTTC	CASSETSSGVVGNEQFF
few	TRBV10-3	-	TRBJ2-7	TGTGCCATCAACGCAGATTTCTCCTACGAGCAGTACTTC	CAINADFSYEQYF
few	TRBV28	-	TRBJ2-2	TGTGCCAGCAGTTTGCTAGCCCGGGGGCGGAGCGGGGAGCTGTTTTTT	CASSLLARGRSGELFF